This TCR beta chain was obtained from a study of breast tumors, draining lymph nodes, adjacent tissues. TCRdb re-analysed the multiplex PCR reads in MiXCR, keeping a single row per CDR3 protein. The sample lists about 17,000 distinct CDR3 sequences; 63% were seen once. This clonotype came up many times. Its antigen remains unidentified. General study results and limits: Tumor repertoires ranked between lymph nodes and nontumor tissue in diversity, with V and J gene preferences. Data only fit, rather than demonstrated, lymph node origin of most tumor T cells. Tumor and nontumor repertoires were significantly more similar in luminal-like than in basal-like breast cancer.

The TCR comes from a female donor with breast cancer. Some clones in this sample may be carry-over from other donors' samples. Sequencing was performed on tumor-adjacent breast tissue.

CDR3 nucleotides: TGTGCCAGCAGTTCCTTAGGGGCGCCGGACACTGAAGCTTTCTTT. Translated: CASSSLGAPDTEAFF. The rearrangement links TRBV12-3 or TRBV12-4 to TRBJ1-1; the D gene is possibly TRBD1 (5 bases). The CDR3 loop spans 15 amino acids. V gave up 4 bases and J gave up 3 bases, with 15 bases separating them.